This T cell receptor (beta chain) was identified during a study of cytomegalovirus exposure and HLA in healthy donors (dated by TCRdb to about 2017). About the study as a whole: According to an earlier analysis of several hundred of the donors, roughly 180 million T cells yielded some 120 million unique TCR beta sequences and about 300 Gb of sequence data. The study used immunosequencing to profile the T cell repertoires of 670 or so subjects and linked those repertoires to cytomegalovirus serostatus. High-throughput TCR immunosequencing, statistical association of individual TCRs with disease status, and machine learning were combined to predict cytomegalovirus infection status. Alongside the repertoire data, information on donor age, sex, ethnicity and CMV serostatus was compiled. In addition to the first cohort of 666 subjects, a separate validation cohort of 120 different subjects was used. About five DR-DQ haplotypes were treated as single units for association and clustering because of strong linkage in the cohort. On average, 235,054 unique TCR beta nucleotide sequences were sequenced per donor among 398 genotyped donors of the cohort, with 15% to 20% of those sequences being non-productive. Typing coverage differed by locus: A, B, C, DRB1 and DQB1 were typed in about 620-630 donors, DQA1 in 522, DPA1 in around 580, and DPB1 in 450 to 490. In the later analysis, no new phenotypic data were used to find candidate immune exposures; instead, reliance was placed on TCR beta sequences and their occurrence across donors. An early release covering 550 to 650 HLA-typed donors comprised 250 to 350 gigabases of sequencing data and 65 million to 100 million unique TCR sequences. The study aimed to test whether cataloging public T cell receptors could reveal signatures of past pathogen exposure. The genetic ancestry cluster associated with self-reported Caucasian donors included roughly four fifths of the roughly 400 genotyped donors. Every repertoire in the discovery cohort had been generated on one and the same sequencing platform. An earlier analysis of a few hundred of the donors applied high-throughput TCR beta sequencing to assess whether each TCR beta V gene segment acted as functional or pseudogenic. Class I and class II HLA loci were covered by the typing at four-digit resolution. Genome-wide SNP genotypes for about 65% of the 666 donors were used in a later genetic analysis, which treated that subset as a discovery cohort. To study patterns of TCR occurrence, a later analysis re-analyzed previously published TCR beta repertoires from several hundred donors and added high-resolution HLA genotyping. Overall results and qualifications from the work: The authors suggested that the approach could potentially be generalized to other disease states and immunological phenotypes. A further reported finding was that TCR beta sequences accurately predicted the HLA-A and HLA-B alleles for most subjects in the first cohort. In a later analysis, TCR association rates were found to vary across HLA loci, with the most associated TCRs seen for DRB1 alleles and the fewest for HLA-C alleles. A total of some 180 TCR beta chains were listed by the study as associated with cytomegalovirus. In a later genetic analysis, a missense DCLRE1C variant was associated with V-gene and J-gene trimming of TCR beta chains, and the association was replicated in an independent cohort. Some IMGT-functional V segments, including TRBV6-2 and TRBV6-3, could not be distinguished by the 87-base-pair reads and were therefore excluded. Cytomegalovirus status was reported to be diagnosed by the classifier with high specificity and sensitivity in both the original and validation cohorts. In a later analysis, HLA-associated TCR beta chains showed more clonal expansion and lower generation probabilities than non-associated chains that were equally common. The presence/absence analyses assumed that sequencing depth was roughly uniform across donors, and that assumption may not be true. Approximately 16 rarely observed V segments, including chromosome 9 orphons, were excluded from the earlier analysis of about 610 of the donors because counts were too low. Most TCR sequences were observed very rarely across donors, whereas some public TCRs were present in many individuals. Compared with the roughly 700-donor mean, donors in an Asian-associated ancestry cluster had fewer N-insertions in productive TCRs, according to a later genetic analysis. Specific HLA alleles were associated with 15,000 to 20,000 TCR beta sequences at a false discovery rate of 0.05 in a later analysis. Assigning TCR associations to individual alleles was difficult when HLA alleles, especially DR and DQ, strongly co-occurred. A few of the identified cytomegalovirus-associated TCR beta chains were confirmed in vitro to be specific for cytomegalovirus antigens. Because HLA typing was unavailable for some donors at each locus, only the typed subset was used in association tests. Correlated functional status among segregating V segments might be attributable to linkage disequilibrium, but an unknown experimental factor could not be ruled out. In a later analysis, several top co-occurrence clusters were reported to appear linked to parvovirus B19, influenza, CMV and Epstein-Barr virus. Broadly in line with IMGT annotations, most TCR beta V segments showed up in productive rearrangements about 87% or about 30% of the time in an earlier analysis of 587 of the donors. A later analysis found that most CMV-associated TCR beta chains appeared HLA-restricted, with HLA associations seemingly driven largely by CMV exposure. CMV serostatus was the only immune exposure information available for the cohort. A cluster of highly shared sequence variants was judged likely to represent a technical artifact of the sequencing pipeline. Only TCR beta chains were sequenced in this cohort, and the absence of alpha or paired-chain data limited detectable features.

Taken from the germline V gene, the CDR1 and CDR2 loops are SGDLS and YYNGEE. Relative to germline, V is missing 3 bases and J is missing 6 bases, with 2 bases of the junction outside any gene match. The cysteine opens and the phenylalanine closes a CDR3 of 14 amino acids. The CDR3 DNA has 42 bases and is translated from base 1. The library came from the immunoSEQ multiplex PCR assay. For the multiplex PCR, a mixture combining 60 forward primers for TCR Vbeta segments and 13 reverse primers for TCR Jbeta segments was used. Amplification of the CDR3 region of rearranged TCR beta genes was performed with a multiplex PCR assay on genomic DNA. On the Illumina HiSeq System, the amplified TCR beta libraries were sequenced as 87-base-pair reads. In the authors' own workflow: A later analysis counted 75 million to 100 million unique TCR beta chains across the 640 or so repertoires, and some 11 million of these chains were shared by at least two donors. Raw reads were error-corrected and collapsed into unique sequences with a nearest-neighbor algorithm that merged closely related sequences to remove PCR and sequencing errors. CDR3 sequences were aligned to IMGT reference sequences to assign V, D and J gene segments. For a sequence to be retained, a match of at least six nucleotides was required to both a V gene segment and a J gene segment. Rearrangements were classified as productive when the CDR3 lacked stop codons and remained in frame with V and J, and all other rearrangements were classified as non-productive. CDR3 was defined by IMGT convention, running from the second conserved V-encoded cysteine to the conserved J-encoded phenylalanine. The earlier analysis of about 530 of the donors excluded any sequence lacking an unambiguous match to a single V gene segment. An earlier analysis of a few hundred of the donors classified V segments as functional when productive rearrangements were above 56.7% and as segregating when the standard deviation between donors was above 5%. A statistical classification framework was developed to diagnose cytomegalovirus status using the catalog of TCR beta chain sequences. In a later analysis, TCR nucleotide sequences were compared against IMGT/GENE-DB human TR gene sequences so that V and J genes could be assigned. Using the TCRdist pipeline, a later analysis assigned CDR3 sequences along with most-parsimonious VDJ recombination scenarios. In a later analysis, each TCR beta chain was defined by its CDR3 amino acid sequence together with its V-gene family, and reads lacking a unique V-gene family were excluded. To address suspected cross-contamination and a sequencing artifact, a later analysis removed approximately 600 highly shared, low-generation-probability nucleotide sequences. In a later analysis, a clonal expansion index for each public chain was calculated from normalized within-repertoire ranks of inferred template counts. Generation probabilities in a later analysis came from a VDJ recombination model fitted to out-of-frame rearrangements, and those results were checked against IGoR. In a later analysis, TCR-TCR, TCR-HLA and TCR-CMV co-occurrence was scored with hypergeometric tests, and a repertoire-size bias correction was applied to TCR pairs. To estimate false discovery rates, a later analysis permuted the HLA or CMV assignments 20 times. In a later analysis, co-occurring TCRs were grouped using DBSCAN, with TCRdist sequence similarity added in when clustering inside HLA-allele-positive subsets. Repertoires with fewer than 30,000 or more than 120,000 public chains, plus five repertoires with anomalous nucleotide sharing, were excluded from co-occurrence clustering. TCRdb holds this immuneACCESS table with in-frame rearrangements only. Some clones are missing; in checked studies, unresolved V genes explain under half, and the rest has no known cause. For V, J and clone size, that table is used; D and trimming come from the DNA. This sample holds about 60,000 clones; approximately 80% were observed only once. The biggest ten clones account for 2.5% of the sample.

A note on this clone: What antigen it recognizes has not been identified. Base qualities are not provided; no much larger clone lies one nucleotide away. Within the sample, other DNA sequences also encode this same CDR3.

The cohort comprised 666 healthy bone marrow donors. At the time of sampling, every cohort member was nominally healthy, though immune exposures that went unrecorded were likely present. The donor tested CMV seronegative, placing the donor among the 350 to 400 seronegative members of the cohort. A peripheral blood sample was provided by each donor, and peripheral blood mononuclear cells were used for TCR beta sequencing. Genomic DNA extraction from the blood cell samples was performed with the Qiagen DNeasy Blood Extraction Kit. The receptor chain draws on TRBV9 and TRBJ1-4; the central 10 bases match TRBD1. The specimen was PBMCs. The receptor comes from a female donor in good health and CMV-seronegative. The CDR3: CASSADRGYEKLFF. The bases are TGTGCCAGCAGCGCGGACAGGGGGTATGAAAAACTGTTTTTT.